This entry lists 8 T cell receptor beta chains sequenced from one sample in a study of T cell changes during pregnancy in multiple sclerosis. Libraries were prepared by immunoSEQ multiplex PCR; TCRdb keeps only in-frame clonotypes and omits some of them. The table shows around 34,000 clones, with over 75% occurring only once. Sequenced here: CD8+ T cells from peripheral blood mononuclear cells, sampled before pregnancy. These receptors were obtained from a female donor with multiple sclerosis, enrolled in a pregnancy study.

This clone was seen only a few times. The chain uses TRBV6-4 and TRBJ2-3, with TRBD2 matching over 8 bases. This CDR3 is built from 16 residues. Germline lookup yields CDR1 MRHNA and CDR2 SNTAGT. V dropped 5 bases and J dropped 4; count of bases not matched to a gene: 11. The CDR3 is CASSREAGERADTQYF. The CDR3 region has the DNA TGTGCCAGCAGTCGGGAAGCGGGAGAGAGGGCAGATACGCAGTATTTT.

This chain connects TRBV11-2 to TRBJ2-7, with no clear D. The V and J ends lost 3 bases and 3 bases respectively, with 3 bases between them. This CDR3 has 11 residues. Germline V CDR1 and CDR2: SGHAT, FQNNGV. The CDR3 here is CASSFLYEQYF. The CDR3 DNA follows: TGTGCCAGCAGCTTCCTCTACGAGCAGTACTTC.

This rearrangement joins TRBV19 to TRBJ2-7; D gene unclear. Trimming removed 0 bases from V and 10 bases from J, with 10 bases in between. CDR3 length: 12 amino acids. CDR1 and CDR2 from the germline V gene are LNHDA and SQIVND (reference sequence). CDR3 DNA sequence: TGTGCCAGTAGTATAGATCCAACAGTCCAGTACTTC. Translated, it gives CASSIDPTVQYF.

The chain carries TRBV13 and TRBJ1-3; D gene ambiguous. Germline V gives CDR1 PRHDT, CDR2 FYEKMQ (reference sequence). Trimming removed 5 bases from V and 0 bases from J, with 17 bases in between. This CDR3 is 17 amino acids long. The CDR3 DNA follows: TGTGCCAGCAGCGCCTTTGAGGCCCCTAGCTCTGGAAACACCATATATTTT. Amino acid sequence: CASSAFEAPSSGNTIYF.

This chain connects TRBV4-3 to TRBJ2-7, with D unresolved. V lost 0 bases, J lost 3 bases, and 9 bases lay in between. The CDR3 loop spans 14 amino acids. In germline, CDR1 is LGHNA, CDR2 YSLEER. The CDR3 DNA reads TGCGCCAGCAGCCAAGAAGGCGGCTTCTACGAGCAGTACTTC. Protein sequence: CASSQEGGFYEQYF.

The rearrangement joins TRBV7-8 to TRBJ2-7, with D tentatively TRBD2 (6 bases). Trimming removed 1 base at V and 0 bases at J, with 7 bases between. The V gene's germline CDR1 is SGHVS and CDR2 FQNEAQ. The CDR3 is 14 amino acids. The CDR3 DNA reads TGTGCCAGCAGCTTAGTGGGGGGCTCCTACGAGCAGTACTTC. This codes for CASSLVGGSYEQYF.

The chain is built from TRBV7-6 and TRBJ2-7; 8 positions agree with TRBD2. Germline V CDR1 and CDR2: SGHVS, FNYEAQ. The CDR3 is 15 amino acids. V was clipped by 4 bases and J by 4 bases; unmatched bases: 9. The CDR3: CASSSDPGGQYEQYF. The CDR3, as DNA: TGTGCCAGCAGCTCAGATCCGGGAGGGCAGTACGAGCAGTACTTC.

This chain joins TRBV10-3 and TRBJ2-1; 8 bases map to TRBD2. This CDR3 contains 15 residues. The germline V gene encodes CDR1 ENHRY and CDR2 SYGVKD. Trimming took 4 bases from V and 2 from J; bases not matched to a gene: 4. The CDR3 reads CAISVAGGAYNEQFF. The DNA of the CDR3 is TGTGCCATCAGTGTTGCGGGGGGAGCCTACAATGAGCAGTTCTTC.